This record covers a single T cell receptor (beta chain). The specificity of this receptor is unknown. No much larger clonotype is one base removed from it; base qualities were not supplied. V and J are trimmed by 4 bases and 8 bases, and the gene matches miss 5 bases of the junction. As encoded in the germline V gene, CDR1 is SQVTM while CDR2 is ANQGSEA. There are 13 amino acids in the CDR3, from cysteine to phenylalanine inclusive. The kept DNA is CDR3 alone, 39 bases in frame from the first base. Donors were 40 or so systemically healthy Caucasian individuals from Russia aged roughly 6 to 100 years. Each donor gave ten milliliters of peripheral blood, collected into EDTA-treated Vacutainer tubes. PBMCs were isolated by Ficoll-Paque density-gradient centrifugation, with at least 7 million obtained per sample. Total RNA, at least 6 micrograms per sample, was extracted from PBMCs with Trizol reagent. For every donor, flow cytometry on a PBMC aliquot measured the percentage of naive CD45RAhigh/CD27high T cells.

The method behind the library was 5' RACE. Sequenced using an Illumina HiSeq 2500. The second PCR ran for roughly 7 to 12 cycles and used a J-beta primer mix along with a sample-barcoded 5' primer. Each TCR beta cDNA molecule received a unique molecular identifier from a template-switch 5' adaptor carrying 12 random nucleotides. Each sample yielded at least 3 million CDR3-containing paired-end reads. First-strand cDNA was synthesized from all RNA with the Mint cDNA synthesis kit, primed by a TRBC-specific oligonucleotide. Following uracil-DNA glycosylase treatment, a first 18-cycle PCR with universal primers M1SS and BC2_uni_R was performed on all cDNA. Regarding the original processing steps: For normalization, 1 million high-quality reads were randomly selected from each sample, with every read carrying a distinct molecular identifier. Reads sharing molecular identifiers were discarded rather than binned into consensus sequences. MiTCR, run with a Q25 quality threshold and the strictest error-elimination algorithm, handled CDR3 identification, clonotype clustering and error correction. Lower-bound total TCR beta diversity was estimated with a nonparametric unseen species model using Euler transformation. Through fastp at Q25 and MiXCR, TCRdb rebuilt clones from the public reads, retaining in-frame beta chains. Entries that share a CDR3 protein sequence are merged under the most common genes and DNA. TCRdb, rather than the study authors, made the V and J calls. This sample has approximately 730,000 distinct CDR3 sequences in its table, and 53% of those were observed once. Roughly 40% of the sample is held by the ten biggest clonotypes.

The sample belongs to a study of blood T cells in healthy people across ages (dated by TCRdb to about 2015). The study in broad terms: In model experiments, template switching captured roughly one uniquely barcoded TCR beta cDNA molecule for every two T cells. Using deep sequencing normalized with unique cDNA molecular identifiers, the study measured how TCR beta repertoire diversity changes with age. Four age groups were formed from the donors: young (average approximately 16 years), middle-aged (approximately 42), aged (about 68) and long-lived (approximately 78). To avoid experimental bias, donors of different ages were randomly spread across the sequencing lanes. The study analyzed two additional independent replicas of 1 million unique cDNA reads from the same blood draw for two donors, one aged 18 to 30 and one aged 80 or older. Study-level results and caveats: The percentage of naive T cells measured by flow cytometry correlated strongly with observed TCR beta diversity. The CMV infection status of donors was not known, potentially confounding age-related changes in expanded clonotypes. Because profiling used bulk unsorted PBMCs, naive and antigen-experienced compartments could not be compared conclusively. Observed TCR beta diversity per million T cells fell roughly linearly with age, and a significant reduction was already apparent by age roughly 40. Estimates of total diversity from one million sequenced T cells were regarded as lower bounds and underestimates. The long-lived group showed more naive CD4+ T cells, fewer expanded clones and increased TCR diversity than the aged group, suggesting age selection.

The specimen was blood. Recombination connected TRBV29-1 to TRBJ1-2, with 12 bases in between that match TRBD1. This clonotype was obtained from a man older than 75 in good health. CDR3 sequence: CSVALGTGGGYTF. The sequence in DNA is TGCAGCGTTGCCCTAGGGACAGGGGGCGGCTACACCTTC.